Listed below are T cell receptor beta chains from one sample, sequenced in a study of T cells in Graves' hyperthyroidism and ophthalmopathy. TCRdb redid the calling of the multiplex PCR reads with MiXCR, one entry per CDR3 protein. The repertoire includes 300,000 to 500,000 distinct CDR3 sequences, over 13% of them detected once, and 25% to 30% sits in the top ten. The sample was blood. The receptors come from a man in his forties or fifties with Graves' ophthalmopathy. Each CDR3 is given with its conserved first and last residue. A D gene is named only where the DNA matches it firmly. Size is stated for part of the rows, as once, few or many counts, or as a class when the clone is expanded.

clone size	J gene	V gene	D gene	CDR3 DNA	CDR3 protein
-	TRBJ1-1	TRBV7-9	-	TGTGCCAGCAGCTTAGTAGACAGAGGCACTGAAGCTCTCTTT	CASSLVDRGTEALF
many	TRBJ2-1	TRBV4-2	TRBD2	TGTGCCAGCAGCCAACCGGGACTAGCGGCGGGTGAGCAGTTCTTC	CASSQPGLAAGEQFF
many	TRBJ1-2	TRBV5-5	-	TGTGCCAGCAGCGTTATGTTTCGGGAGGGAGCTGGCTACACCTTC	CASSVMFREGAGYTF
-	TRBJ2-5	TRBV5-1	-	TGCGCCAGCAGCTCGGGACTCGGTGACCAAGAGACCCAGTACTTC	CASSSGLGDQETQYF
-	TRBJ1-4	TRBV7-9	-	TGTGCCAGCAGCCCGATTCCAGGAAAAGCAACTAATGAAAAACTGTTTTTT	CASSPIPGKATNEKLFF
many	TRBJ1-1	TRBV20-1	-	TGCAGTGCTGTATGGGAGACTGAAGCTTTCTTT	CSAVWETEAFF
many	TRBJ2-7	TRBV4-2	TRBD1	TGTGCCAGCAGCCACACTCGACAGGGAGACGAGCAGTACTTC	CASSHTRQGDEQYF
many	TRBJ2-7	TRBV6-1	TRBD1	TGTGCCAGCTCTACTTACCGGGGACAGGGTGAACGCGAGCAGTACTTC	CASSTYRGQGEREQYF
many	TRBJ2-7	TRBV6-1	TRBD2	TGTGCCAGCAGGGCTAATAGCGGGAGGGCCTCCTACGAGCAGTACTTC	CASRANSGRASYEQYF
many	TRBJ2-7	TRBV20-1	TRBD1	TGCAGTGCCCGACGCAGGGGGCAGGACTACGAGCAGTACTTC	CSARRRGQDYEQYF
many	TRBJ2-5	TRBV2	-	TGTGCCAGCAGTAACTCCAGGGTAGGCGAGACCCAGTACTTC	CASSNSRVGETQYF
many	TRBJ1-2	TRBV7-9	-	TGTGCCAGCAGCTTCATAGCTCCTAATGGCTACACCTTC	CASSFIAPNGYTF
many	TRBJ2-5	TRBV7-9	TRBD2	TGTGCCAGCAGCTTGTCGATAGCGGGGACCCAAGAGACCCAGTACTTC	CASSLSIAGTQETQYF